This T cell receptor beta chain is drawn from a study of T cells in Graves' hyperthyroidism and ophthalmopathy (dated by TCRdb to about 2019). In terms of the full investigation: Peripheral blood samples were taken at initial diagnosis, before any treatment was given. The 100 or so discovery patients were divided at random into training and test sets in a 7:3 ratio. The paper describes TCR Vbeta CDR3 sequencing of 130 to 150 peripheral blood samples, made up of 43 ophthalmopathy patients, around 73 hyperthyroidism patients and 17 progressor patients. TCR V-J signatures able to tell the groups apart were searched for in a discovery cohort of approximately 95 patients, of whom more than 40 had Graves' ophthalmopathy and about 60 had stable Graves' hyperthyroidism. Whether ophthalmopathy could be predicted prospectively was tested in an independent validation cohort made up of approximately 19 hyperthyroidism patients plus 17 patients who later progressed to ophthalmopathy. Once sampling was done, hyperthyroidism patients were given methimazole at a starting dose of 30 mg daily, whereas ophthalmopathy patients were given high-dose intravenous methylprednisolone. In over five Graves' hyperthyroidism patients, the study also compared T-cell repertoires from thyroid tissue with T-cell repertoires from blood.

Points the paper makes about the study in general: In validation, the model predicted progression to ophthalmopathy a median of about 5.9 months before onset, with approximately 68% sensitivity and roughly 72% specificity. Sample size was not statistically predetermined, and investigators were not blinded to group allocation. Ophthalmopathy was separated from stable hyperthyroidism by a 13 V-J signature model, with approximately 90% sensitivity and around 81% specificity obtained in cross-validation and 80%/75% obtained in testing. Blood samples also contained most of the expanded thyroid clonotypes (frequency above 0.001), which suggests that blood repertoires may reflect thyroid immune responses.

The CDR3 measures 18 amino acids from cysteine to phenylalanine. CDR3 DNA only is kept here, 54 bases in frame from base 1. V lost 3 bases and J lost 2 bases, and the count of bases not matched to a germline gene is 13. Amplification of TCR beta CDR3 regions was carried out from RNA transcripts. For the first round of RT-PCR on the TCR CDR3, the HTBI primer set was used together with the Qiagen OneStep RT-PCR kit. Libraries were constructed in a second round of multiplex PCR, after which size selection and purification were carried out. The libraries were sequenced on an Illumina HiSeq2000 using paired-end 100 bp reads. The study's own analysis went as follows. SOAPnuke was used to process the raw data, removing reads that contained adapters or uncalled bases, had a mean Phred below 15, or lacked an exact match to the constant primer or identifier. High-quality paired reads were merged using COPE v1.2.5, and each unique nucleotide sequence was defined as a clonotype. MiTCR v1.1 was used to align the clonotypes against IMGT TRBV, TRBD and TRBJ reference segments. Only V-J combinations with frequency above 0.0001, covering 99.2% of repertoires, were analysed. The TCS score was defined as the ratio of F50 (clonal expansion) to E x V (chaos), calculated using BLOSUM62-based TCRdist between CDR3 peptides within each V-J. Welch's t-statistics and random forest reduced several hundred V-J features to 13, which were used in a naive Bayes classifier (R e1071). TCRdb reprocessed the public reads (quality trimming at Q25 with fastp, clone calling with MiXCR) and kept in-frame beta chains. Rows with a matching CDR3 protein are joined into one entry that keeps the most common DNA and genes. These V and J calls derive from TCRdb rather than the authors' analysis. This sample holds hundreds of thousands of distinct CDR3 sequences; around 20% were observed only once. Together, the top ten hold 16% of the sample.

Hyperthyroidism patients were newly diagnosed, had a disease duration of under 2 months, and were aged 18 to 65 years. Exclusion was applied to patients with uncontrolled infections, other autoimmune diseases, pregnancy or lactation. Diagnoses relied on clinical symptoms, serum thyroxine and TRAb, thyroid ultrasound and orbital computed tomography. Blood from progressor patients was collected at the time of first diagnosis with hyperthyroidism, before any ophthalmopathy symptoms had appeared. Ficoll-Paque density gradient centrifugation was used to isolate PBMCs from under 11 ml of fresh peripheral blood. Progressor patients were first diagnosed with Graves' hyperthyroidism and then developed ophthalmopathy during follow-up. Trizol reagent was used to extract total RNA, and RNA quality was then checked on an Agilent 2100 Bioanalyzer. As to this clonotype: The antigen this receptor binds is unknown. Qualities for individual bases were not recorded, and no much larger clone is one base off.

The sequenced sample was blood. The chain uses TRBV12-3 or TRBV12-4 and TRBJ1-2; 9 bases in the junction line up with TRBD1. This sequence originates from a woman in her forties or fifties with Graves' hyperthyroidism that later progressed to Graves' ophthalmopathy. The sequenced DNA: TGTGCCAGCAGTTTTCTTATGAGTGGACAGGGGCCCAACTATGGCTACACCTTC. Translated, this is CASSFLMSGQGPNYGYTF.